The entry below gives a single T cell receptor beta chain sequence along with its context. Antigen: not known. A much larger clone lies a single base off, so this may be a read error. This specimen comes from a study of T cell repertoires in cytomegalovirus infection. Findings of the study overall: Clonotype analysis showed dominance of the ex vivo response by HLA-C-restricted CMV-specific TCR beta clonotypes.

This CDR3 is built from 13 residues. V was pared by 3 bases and J by 11 bases, with 16 bases between. TCRdb re-called the reads with MiXCR, one entry per CDR3 protein. The sample records hundreds of thousands of distinct CDR3 sequences, about 8.8% being singletons. The sequence came from a human donor in good health (CMV status not recorded). Some clones in this sample may be carry-over from other donors' samples. The chain couples TRBV12-3 or TRBV12-4 to TRBJ1-1, with D possibly TRBD1 on 5 matching bases. Sequenced material: PBMCs. The CDR3 loop reads CASSFNRPVEAFF. DNA of the CDR3: TGTGCCAGCAGTTTTAACAGGCCGGTGGAGGCTTTCTTT.